This entry concerns a single TCR beta chain. Use of 60 Vbeta and 13 Jbeta primers characterized the PCR. Generated by immunoSEQ multiplex PCR, the TCRdb table keeps only in-frame clones and is missing some. The data hold roughly 120,000 clones, with 65% to 80% observed a single time. This sample was included in a study of cytomegalovirus exposure and HLA in healthy donors. The length of the CDR3 is 16 residues. J gave up 8 bases and V 0 bases, and 11 bases lay outside the gene matches. Germline-derived CDR1 and CDR2 are SGHNT and YYREEE (reference sequence). Sequencing was performed on PBMCs. The sequence derives from a human donor in good health. The rearrangement joins TRBV5-4 to TRBJ1-2, with 9 bases matching TRBD1. The CDR3 DNA is TGTGCCAGCAGCTTGGGATTGGGACAGGGAGTGCGCGGCTACACCTTC. Protein product: CASSLGLGQGVRGYTF.